The T cell receptor (beta chain) under discussion was sequenced for a study of T-cell reconstitution after alpha-beta-depleted transplantation in children. A library of TCRbeta sequences, prepared with unique molecular identifiers, was generated. Using its own MiXCR run on the PCR reads, TCRdb lists one record per CDR3 protein. The sample consists of hundreds of thousands of distinct CDR3 sequences, around 13% of them appearing once. The germline V gene has CDR1 SQVTM and CDR2 ANQGSEA. The length of the CDR3 is 13 residues. Trimming shortened V by 7 bases and J by 5 bases, and 16 bases separated the two germline ends. This clonotype was picked up many times.

This specimen was PBMCs from the stem cell graft donor, taken from the stem cell graft. The genes are TRBV29-1 and TRBJ2-3; maybe TRBD1 (6 bases). The receptor was derived from a human donor who donated a stem cell graft to a child with combined immunodeficiency. The CDR3 DNA follows: TGCAGCGGCCAGGGGATGGGGAGAGATACGCAGTATTTT. Residues: CSGQGMGRDTQYF.